This entry features one T cell receptor (beta chain) sequence. The entry originates in a study of blood T cell repertoires in COVID-19. Germline assignment: CDR1 MNHEY and CDR2 SMNVEV (reference sequence). This CDR3 spans 13 amino acids. Trimming cost V 5 bases and J 1 base, with 8 bases left between them. Sequencing used immunoSEQ multiplex PCR; TCRdb keeps in-frame clones, though not all of them. This table holds 390,000 or so clones, 86% found once. The clonotype was recovered from a woman aged 25 to 39 with active or convalescent COVID-19. The chain employs TRBV27 and TRBJ1-1; D not resolved. Sequences were obtained from peripheral blood. CDR3 sequence: CASSVTANTEAFF. The DNA for the CDR3 is TGTGCCAGCAGTGTAACAGCGAACACTGAAGCTTTCTTT.